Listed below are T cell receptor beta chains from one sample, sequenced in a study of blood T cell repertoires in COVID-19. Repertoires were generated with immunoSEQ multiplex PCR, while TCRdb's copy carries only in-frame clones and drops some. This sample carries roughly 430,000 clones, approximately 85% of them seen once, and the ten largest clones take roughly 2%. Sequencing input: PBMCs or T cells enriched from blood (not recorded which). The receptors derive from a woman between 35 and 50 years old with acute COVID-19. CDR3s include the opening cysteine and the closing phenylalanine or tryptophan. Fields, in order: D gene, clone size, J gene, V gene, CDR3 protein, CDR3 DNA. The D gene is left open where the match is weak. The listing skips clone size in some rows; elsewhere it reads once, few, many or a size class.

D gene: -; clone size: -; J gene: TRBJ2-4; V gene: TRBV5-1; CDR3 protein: CASQPGGEAKNIQYF; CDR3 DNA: TGCGCCAGCCAACCCGGCGGGGAAGCCAAAAACATTCAGTACTTC
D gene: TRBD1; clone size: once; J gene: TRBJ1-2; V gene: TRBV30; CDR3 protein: CAWTGGDYGYTF; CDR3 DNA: TGTGCCTGGACAGGGGGAGACTATGGCTACACCTTC
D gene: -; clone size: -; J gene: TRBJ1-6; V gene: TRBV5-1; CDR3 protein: CASSLDRFPSPLHF; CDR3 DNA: TGCGCCAGCAGCCTCGACAGGTTTCCCTCACCCCTCCACTTT
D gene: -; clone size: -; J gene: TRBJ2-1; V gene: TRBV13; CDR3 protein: CASSFAGYSYNEQFF; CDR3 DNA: TGTGCCAGCAGCTTTGCAGGATACTCCTACAATGAGCAGTTCTTC
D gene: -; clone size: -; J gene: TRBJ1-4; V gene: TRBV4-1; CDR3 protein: CASSQFAGLEKLFF; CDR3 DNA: TGCGCCAGCAGCCAATTCGCAGGACTTGAAAAACTGTTTTTT
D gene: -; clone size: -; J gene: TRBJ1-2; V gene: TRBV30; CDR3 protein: CAWRSTGFGGYTF; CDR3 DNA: TGTGCCTGGAGAAGTACAGGGTTCGGGGGCTACACCTTC
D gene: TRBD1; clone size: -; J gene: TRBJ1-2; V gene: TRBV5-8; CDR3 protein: CASSPPKYRGRSGYTF; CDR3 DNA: TGTGCCAGCAGCCCCCCAAAGTACAGGGGGCGGAGTGGCTACACCTTC
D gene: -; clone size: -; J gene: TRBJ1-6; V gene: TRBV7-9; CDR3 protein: CASSPLGAAGTPLHF; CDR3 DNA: TGTGCCAGCAGCCCACTGGGGGCGGCTGGAACACCCCTCCACTTT
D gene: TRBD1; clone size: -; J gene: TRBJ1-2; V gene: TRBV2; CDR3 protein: CASSARQGLYGYTF; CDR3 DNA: TGTGCCAGCAGTGCCAGACAGGGACTCTATGGCTACACCTTC
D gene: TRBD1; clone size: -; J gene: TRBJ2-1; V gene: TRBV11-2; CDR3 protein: CASSLVGLRDRRASEQFF; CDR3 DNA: TGTGCCAGCAGCTTAGTGGGACTCCGGGACAGGAGGGCCAGTGAGCAGTTCTTC
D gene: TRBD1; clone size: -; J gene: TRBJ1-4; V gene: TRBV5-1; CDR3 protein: CASSPGQGTTNEKLFF; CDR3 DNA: TGCGCCAGCAGCCCGGGACAGGGCACAACTAATGAAAAACTGTTTTTT
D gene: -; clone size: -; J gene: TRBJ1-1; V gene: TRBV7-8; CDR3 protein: CASSFSGRGNTEAFF; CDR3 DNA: TGTGCCAGCAGCTTCAGCGGGAGGGGGAACACTGAAGCTTTCTTT
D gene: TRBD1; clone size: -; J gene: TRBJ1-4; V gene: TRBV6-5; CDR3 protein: CASMDRGINEKLFF; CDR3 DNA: TGTGCCAGCATGGACAGGGGTATTAATGAAAAACTGTTTTTT
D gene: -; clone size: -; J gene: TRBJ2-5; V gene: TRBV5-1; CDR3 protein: CASSLEGLQETQYF; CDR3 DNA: TGCGCCAGCAGCTTGGAGGGACTGCAAGAGACCCAGTACTTC
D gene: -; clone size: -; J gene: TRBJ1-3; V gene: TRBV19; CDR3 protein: CASSTTGASGNTIYF; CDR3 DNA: TGTGCCAGTAGCACTACAGGAGCCTCTGGAAACACCATATATTTT
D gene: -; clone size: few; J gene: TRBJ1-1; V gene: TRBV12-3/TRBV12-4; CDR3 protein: CASTETAQGEAFF; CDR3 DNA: TGTGCCAGCACCGAAACCGCCCAGGGTGAAGCTTTCTTT
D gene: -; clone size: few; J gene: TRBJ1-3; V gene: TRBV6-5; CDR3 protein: CASSSRQTGNTIYF; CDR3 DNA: TGTGCCAGCAGTAGCAGACAGACTGGAAACACCATATATTTT
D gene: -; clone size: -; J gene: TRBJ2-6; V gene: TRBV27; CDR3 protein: CASSFTDKGANVLTF; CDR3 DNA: TGTGCCAGCAGTTTCACCGACAAGGGGGCCAACGTCCTGACTTTC
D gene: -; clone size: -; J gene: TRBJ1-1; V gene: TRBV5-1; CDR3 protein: CASAPQGLSMNTEAFF; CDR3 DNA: TGCGCCAGCGCCCCCCAGGGGTTGAGCATGAACACTGAAGCTTTCTTT
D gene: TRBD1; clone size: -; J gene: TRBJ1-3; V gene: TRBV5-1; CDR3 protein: CASSLAGQGRNTIYF; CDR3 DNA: TGCGCCAGCAGCTTGGCGGGACAGGGAAGAAACACCATATATTTT
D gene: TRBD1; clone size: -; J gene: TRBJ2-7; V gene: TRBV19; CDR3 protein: CASSSGTAQYF; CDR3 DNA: TGTGCCAGTAGTAGTGGGACAGCGCAGTACTTC
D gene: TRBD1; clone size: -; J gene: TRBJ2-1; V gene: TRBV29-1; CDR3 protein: CSVTGGYEQFF; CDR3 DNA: TGCAGCGTTACAGGGGGCTATGAGCAGTTCTTC
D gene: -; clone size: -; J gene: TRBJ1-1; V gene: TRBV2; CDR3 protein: CATPTVSRRAFF; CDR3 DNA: TGTGCCACCCCCACGGTGTCCCGTCGAGCTTTCTTT
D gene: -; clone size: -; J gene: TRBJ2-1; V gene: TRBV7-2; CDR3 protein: CASSPGGNSYNEQFF; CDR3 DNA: TGTGCCAGCAGCCCGGGGGGCAACTCCTACAATGAGCAGTTCTTC
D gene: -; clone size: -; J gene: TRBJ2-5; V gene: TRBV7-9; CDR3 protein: CASSLVASRETQYF; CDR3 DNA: TGTGCCAGCAGCTTAGTAGCGTCCAGGGAGACCCAGTACTTC
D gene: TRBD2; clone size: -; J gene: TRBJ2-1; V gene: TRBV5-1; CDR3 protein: CASSLAGLAGGNEQFF; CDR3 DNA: TGCGCCAGCAGCTTGGCCGGGCTAGCGGGGGGTAATGAGCAGTTCTTC
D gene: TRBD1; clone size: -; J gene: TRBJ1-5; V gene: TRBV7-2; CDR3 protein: CASSLETGGGQPQHF; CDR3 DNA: TGTGCCAGCAGCTTAGAGACAGGGGGCGGTCAGCCCCAGCATTTT
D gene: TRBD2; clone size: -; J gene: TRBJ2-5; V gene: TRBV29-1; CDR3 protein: CSALGLAGGRGETQYF; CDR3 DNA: TGCAGCGCCCTGGGACTAGCGGGGGGTCGGGGAGAGACCCAGTACTTC
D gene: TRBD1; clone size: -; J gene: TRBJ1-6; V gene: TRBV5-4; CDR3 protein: CASRGDSSPLHF; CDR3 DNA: TGTGCCAGCAGAGGGGACAGTTCACCCCTCCACTTT
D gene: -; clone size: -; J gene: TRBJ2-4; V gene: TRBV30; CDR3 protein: CAWSRRGQSREKNIQYF; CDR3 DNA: TGTGCCTGGAGCCGTAGGGGTCAATCCCGCGAAAAAAACATTCAGTACTTC
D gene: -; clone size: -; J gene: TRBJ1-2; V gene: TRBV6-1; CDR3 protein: CASSEAPRVYGYTF; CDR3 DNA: TGTGCCAGCAGTGAAGCGCCCAGGGTCTATGGCTACACCTTC
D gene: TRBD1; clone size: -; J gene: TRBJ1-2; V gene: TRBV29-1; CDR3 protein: CSGRTGDYGYTF; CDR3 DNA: TGCAGCGGCCGGACAGGGGACTATGGCTACACCTTC
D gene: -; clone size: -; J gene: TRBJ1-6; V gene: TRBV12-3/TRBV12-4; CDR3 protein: CASSFSNSPLHF; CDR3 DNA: TGTGCCAGCAGTTTCTCTAATTCACCCCTCCACTTT
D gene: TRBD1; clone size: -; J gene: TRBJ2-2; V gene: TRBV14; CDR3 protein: CASSRRTPQGAGGELFF; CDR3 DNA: TGTGCCAGCAGCCGACGAACGCCACAGGGGGCCGGCGGGGAGCTGTTTTTT
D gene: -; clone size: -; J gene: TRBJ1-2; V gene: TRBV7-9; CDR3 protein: CASSLVVADYGYTF; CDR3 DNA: TGTGCCAGCAGCTTAGTCGTGGCAGACTATGGCTACACCTTC
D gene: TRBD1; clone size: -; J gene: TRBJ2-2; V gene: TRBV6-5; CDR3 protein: CASRQGAGGELFF; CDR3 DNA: TGTGCCAGCAGACAGGGGGCAGGCGGGGAGCTGTTTTTT
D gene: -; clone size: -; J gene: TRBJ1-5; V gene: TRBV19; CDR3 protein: CASSIVSGNSNQPQHF; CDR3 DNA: TGTGCCAGTAGTATTGTCTCGGGAAATAGCAATCAGCCCCAGCATTTT
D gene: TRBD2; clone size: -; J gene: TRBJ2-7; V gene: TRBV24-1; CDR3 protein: CATSDASGGRSYEQYF; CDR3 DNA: TGTGCCACCAGTGATGCTAGCGGGGGGCGATCCTACGAGCAGTACTTC
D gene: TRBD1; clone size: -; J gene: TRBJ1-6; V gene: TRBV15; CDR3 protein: CATSSHRGPNSPLHF; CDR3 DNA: TGTGCCACCAGCTCCCACAGGGGGCCTAATTCACCCCTCCACTTT
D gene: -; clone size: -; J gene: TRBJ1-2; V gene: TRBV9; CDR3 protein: CASSVGRGFAFGYTF; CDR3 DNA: TGTGCCAGCAGCGTAGGGCGGGGGTTTGCCTTTGGCTACACCTTC
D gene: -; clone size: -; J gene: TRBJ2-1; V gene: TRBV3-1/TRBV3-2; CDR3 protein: CASSQDYGDNEQFF; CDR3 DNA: TGTGCCAGCAGCCAAGATTACGGTGACAATGAGCAGTTCTTC
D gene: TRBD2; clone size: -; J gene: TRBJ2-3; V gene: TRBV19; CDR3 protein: CASSTTGGDTQYF; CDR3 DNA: TGTGCCAGTAGTACGACGGGGGGGGATACGCAGTATTTT
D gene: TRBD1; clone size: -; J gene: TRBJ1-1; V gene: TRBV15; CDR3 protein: CATSGDRDRNTEAFF; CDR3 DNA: TGTGCCACCAGCGGGGATCGGGACAGGAACACTGAAGCTTTCTTT
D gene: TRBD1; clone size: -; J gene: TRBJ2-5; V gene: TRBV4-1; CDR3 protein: CASSQSDREETQYF; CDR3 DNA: TGCGCCAGCAGCCAATCGGACAGGGAGGAGACCCAGTACTTC
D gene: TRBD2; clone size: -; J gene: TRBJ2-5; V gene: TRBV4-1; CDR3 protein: CASSLSGGLQETQYF; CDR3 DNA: TGCGCCAGCAGCCTTAGCGGGGGGCTCCAAGAGACCCAGTACTTC
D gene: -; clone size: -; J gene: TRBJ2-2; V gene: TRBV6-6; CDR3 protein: CASSSIRGNTGELFF; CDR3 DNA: TGTGCCAGCAGCTCCATAAGGGGGAACACCGGGGAGCTGTTTTTT
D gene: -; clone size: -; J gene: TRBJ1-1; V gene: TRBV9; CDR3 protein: CASSISQGIAEAFF; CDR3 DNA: TGTGCCAGCAGCATCAGCCAGGGGATTGCTGAAGCTTTCTTT
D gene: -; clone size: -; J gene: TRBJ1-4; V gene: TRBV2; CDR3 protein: CASSYSLAEKLFF; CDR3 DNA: TGTGCCAGCAGTTACAGCTTGGCGGAAAAACTGTTTTTT
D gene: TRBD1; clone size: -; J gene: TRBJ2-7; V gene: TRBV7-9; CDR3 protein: CASGGGQGAVEQYF; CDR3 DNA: TGTGCCAGCGGGGGCGGACAGGGGGCCGTCGAGCAGTACTTC
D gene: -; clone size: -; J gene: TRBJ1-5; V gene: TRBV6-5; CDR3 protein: CASSSIPQGNQPQHF; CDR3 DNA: TGTGCCAGCAGTTCTATACCTCAGGGGAATCAGCCCCAGCATTTT